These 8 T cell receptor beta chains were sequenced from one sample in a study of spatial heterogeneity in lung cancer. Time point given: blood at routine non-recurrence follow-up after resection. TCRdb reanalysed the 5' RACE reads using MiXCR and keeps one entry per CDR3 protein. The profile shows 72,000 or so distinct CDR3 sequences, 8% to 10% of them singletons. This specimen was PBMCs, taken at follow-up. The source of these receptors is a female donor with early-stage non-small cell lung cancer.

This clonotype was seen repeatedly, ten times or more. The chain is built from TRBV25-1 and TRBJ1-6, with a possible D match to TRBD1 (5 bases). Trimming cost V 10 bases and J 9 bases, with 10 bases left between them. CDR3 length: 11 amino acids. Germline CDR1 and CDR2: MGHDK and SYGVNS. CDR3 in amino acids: CATGVSSPLHF. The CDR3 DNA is TGTGCCACGGGGGTTTCTTCACCCCTCCACTTT.

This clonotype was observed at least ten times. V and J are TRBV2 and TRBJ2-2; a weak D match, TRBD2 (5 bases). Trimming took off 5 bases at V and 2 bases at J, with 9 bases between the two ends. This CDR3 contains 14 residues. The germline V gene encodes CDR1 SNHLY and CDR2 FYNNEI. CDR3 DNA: TGTGCCAGCAGTCTGGCGGGCAACACCGGGGAGCTGTTTTTT. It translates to CASSLAGNTGELFF.

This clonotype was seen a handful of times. The chain's CDR3 is CASTPAPSGANVLTF. CDR3 DNA: TGTGCCAGTACCCCGGCCCCATCTGGGGCCAACGTCCTGACTTTC. The genes are TRBV19 and TRBJ2-6; the D is unclear. The V end was cut by 7 bases, the J end by 1 base, with 11 bases between. In germline, CDR1 is LNHDA, CDR2 SQIVND (reference sequence). The CDR3 totals 15 residues.

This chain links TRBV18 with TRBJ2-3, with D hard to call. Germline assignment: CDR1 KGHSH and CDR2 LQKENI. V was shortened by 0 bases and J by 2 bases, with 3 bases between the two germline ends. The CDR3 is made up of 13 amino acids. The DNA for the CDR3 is TGTGCCAGCTCACCACCGTTCACAGATACGCAGTATTTT. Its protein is CASSPPFTDTQYF. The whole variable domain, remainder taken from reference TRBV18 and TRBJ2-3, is NAGVMQNPRHLVRRRGQEARLRCSPMKGHSHVYWYRQLPEEGLKFMVYLQKENIIDESGMPKERFSAEFPKEGPSILRIQQVVRGDSAAYFCASSPPFTDTQYFGPGTRLTVL.

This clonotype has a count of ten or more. CDR3 region: CASSQTRGKLFF. The CDR3 nucleotides read TGTGCCAGCAGCCAGACCCGGGGCAAACTGTTTTTT. This chain uses TRBV14 with TRBJ1-4, with a possible D match to TRBD1 (5 bases). Germline V gene lookup returns CDR1 SGHDN and CDR2 FVKESK. V lost 3 bases to trimming and J lost 11 bases, with 10 bases between them. CDR3 length: 12 amino acids.

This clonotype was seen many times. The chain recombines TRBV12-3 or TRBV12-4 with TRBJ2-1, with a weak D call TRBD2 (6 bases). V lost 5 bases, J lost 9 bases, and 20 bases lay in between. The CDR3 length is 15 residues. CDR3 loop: CASSPTYGGLGEQFF. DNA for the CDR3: TGTGCCAGCAGTCCAACCTATGGGGGGTTAGGTGAGCAGTTCTTC.

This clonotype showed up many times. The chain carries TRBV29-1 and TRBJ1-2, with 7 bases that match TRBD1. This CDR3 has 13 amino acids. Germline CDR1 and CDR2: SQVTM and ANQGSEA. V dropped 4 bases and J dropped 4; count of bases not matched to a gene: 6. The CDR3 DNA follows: TGCAGCGTTGGAACAGGGGACTCCTATGGCTACACCTTC. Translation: CSVGTGDSYGYTF.

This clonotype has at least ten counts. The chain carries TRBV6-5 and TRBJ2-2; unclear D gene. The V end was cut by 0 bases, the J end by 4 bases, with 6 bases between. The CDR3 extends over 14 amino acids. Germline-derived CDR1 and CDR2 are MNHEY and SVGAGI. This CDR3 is CASSYSKFTGELFF. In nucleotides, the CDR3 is TGTGCCAGCAGTTACTCGAAGTTCACCGGGGAGCTGTTTTTT.